This T cell receptor (beta chain) was documented in a study of cytomegalovirus exposure and HLA in healthy donors. PCR primers comprised 60 Vbeta and 13 Jbeta primers. Some clones are missing from TCRdb's copy, which holds only in-frame ones; the method was immunoSEQ multiplex PCR. The profile shows 200,000 to 250,000 clones, 80% to 90% of them singletons. Whole-study results and caveats: Earlier findings revealed that most TCR beta V segments proved productive either about 87% or about 30% of the time.

Worth noting for this clone: Antigen: not known.

The germline gives CDR1 LGHNA, CDR2 YNFKEQ. The CDR3 length is 15 residues. V lost 5 bases to trimming and J lost 2 bases, with 12 bases between them. This chain joins TRBV4-2 and TRBJ1-4; unclear D gene. Sequenced material: PBMCs. The TCR comes from a woman under 30 in good health and CMV-seronegative. The CDR3 DNA is TGTGCCAGCAGCAATAACGTCGCGACTAATGAAAAACTGTTTTTT. Encoded protein: CASSNNVATNEKLFF.